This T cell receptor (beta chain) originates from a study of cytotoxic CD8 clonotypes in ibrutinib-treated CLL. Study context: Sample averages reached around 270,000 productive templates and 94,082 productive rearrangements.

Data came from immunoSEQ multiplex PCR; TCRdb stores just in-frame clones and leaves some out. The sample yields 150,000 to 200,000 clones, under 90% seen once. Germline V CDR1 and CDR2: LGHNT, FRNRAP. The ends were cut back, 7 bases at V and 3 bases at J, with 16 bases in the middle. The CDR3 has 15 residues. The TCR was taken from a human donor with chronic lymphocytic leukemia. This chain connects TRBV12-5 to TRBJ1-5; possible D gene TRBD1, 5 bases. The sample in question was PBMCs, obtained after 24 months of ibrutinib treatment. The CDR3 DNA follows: TGTGCTAGTGCCTCTCCAGGGTCGAACAATCAGCCCCAGCATTTT. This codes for CASASPGSNNQPQHF.